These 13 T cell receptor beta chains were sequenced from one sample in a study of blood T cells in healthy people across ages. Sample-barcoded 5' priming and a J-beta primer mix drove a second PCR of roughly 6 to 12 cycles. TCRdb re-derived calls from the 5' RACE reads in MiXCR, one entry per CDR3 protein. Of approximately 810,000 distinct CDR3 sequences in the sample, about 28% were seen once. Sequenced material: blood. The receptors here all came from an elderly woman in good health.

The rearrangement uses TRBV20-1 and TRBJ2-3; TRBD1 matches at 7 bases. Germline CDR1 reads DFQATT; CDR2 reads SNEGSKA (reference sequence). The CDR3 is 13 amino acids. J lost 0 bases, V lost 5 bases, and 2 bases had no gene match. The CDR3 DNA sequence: TGCAGTGCTGACAGGGCTAGCACAGATACGCAGTATTTT. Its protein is CSADRASTDTQYF.

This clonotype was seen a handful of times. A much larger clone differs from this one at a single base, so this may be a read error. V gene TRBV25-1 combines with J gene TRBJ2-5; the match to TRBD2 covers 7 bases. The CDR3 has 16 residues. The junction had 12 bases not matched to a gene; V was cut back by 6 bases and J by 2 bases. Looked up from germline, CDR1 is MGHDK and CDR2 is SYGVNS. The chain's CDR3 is CASSPNPGGGQETQYF. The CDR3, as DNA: TGTGCCAGCAGCCCGAACCCTGGGGGGGGTCAAGAGACCCAGTACTTC. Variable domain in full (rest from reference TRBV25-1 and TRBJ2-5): EADIYQTPRYLVIGTGKKITLECSQTMGHDKMYWYQQDPGMELHLIHYSYGVNSTEKGDLSSESTVSRIRTEHFPLTLESARPSHTSQYLCASSPNPGGGQETQYFGPGTRLLVL.

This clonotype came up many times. In DNA form, the CDR3 reads TGCGCCAGCAGCCAAGGAACGACAGGGAGGGTCACCCATTATGGCTACACCTTC. It is translated as CASSQGTTGRVTHYGYTF. V is TRBV4-3 and J is TRBJ1-2; TRBD1 agrees at 7 bases. The CDR3 has 18 amino acids. V gave up 1 base and J gave up 5 bases; unmatched junction bases: 16. The V gene's germline CDR1 is LGHNA and CDR2 YSLEER.

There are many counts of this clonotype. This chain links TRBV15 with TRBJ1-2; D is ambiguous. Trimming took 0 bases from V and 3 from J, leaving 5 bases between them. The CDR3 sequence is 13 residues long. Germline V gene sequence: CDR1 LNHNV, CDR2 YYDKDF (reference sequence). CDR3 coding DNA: TGTGCCACCAGCAGAGACTATGACTATGGCTACACCTTC. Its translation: CATSRDYDYGYTF.

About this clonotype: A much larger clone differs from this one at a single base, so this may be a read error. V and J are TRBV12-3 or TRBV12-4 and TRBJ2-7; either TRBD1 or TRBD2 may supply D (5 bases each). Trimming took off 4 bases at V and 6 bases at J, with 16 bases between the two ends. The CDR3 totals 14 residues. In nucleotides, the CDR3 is TGTGCCAGCAGTTCAGGGAGTCCCTTAGGCGAGCAGTACTTC. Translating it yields CASSSGSPLGEQYF.

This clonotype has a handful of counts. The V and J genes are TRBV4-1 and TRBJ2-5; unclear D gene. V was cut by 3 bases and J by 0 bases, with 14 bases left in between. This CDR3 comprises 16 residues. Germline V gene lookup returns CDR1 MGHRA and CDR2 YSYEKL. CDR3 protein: CASSQDQGLYQETQYF. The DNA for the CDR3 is TGCGCCAGCAGCCAGGACCAAGGCCTGTACCAAGAGACCCAGTACTTC.

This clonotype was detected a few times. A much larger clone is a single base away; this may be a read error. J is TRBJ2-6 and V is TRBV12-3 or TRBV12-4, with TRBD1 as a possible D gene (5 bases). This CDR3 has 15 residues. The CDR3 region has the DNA TGTGCCAGCAGCCAGAGGACCTCTGGGGCCAACGTCCGGACTTTC. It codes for CASSQRTSGANVRTF.

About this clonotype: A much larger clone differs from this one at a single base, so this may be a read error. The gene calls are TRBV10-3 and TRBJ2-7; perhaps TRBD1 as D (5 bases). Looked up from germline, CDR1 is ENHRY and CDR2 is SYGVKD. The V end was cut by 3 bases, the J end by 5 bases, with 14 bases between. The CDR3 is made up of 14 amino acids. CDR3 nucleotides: TGTGCCATCAGTGACCCTCAGGGTTGTGACGAGCAGTACTTC. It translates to CAISDPQGCDEQYF.

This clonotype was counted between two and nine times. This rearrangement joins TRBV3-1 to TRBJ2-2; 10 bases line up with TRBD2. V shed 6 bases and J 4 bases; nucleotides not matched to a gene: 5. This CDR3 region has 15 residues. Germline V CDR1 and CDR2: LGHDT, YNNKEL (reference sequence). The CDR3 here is CASRLAGAGTGELFF. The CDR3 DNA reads TGTGCCAGCAGGCTAGCGGGAGCTGGCACCGGGGAGCTGTTTTTT.

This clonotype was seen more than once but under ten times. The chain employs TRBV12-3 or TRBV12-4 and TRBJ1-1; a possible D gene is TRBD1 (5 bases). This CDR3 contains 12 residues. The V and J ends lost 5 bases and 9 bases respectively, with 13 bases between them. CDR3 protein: CASSLSQVKAFF. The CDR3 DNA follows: TGTGCCAGCAGTCTATCACAGGTGAAAGCTTTCTTT.

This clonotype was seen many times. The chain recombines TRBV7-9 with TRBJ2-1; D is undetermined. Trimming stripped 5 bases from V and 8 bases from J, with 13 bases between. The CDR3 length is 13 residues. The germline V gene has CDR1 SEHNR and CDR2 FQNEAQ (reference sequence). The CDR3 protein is CASSPSEGHEQFF. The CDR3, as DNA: TGTGCCAGCAGCCCCTCCGAAGGCCATGAGCAGTTCTTC.

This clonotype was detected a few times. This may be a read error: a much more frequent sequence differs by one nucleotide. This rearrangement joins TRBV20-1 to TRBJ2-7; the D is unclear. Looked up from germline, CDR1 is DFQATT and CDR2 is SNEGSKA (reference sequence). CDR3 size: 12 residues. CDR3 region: CRARESVYEQYF. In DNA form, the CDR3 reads TGCAGGGCTAGAGAAAGTGTCTACGAGCAGTACTTC.

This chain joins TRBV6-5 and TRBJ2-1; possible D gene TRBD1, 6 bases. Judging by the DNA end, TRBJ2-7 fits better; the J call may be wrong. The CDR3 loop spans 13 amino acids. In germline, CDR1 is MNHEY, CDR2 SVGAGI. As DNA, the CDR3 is TGTGCCAGCAGTTACGACAGGCACAATGAGCAGTACTTC. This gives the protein CASSYDRHNEQYF.